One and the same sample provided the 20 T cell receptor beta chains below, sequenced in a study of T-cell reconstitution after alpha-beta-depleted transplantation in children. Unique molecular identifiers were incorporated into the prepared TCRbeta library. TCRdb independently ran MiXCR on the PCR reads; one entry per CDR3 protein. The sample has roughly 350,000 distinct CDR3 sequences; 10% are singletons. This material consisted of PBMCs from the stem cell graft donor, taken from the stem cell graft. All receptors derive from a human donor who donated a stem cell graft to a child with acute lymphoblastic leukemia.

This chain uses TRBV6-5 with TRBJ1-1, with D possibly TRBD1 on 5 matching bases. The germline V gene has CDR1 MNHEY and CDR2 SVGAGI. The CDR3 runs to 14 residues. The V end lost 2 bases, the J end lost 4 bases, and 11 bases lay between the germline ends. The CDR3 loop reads CASSYTSGGTEAFF. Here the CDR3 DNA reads TGTGCCAGCAGTTACACGTCCGGGGGCACTGAAGCTTTCTTT.

The CDR3 region is CASSPARSENTEAFF. The CDR3, as DNA: TGTGCCAGCTCACCAGCGCGGTCGGAAAACACTGAAGCTTTCTTT. The chain uses TRBV18 and TRBJ1-1; no definite D call. From germline, CDR1 is KGHSH and CDR2 LQKENI. V was pared by 2 bases and J by 2 bases, with 12 bases between. The CDR3 consists of 15 residues.

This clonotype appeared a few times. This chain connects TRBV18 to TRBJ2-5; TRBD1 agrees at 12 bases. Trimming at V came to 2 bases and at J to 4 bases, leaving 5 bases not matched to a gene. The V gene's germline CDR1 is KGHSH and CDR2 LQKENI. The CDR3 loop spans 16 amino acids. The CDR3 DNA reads TGTGCCAGCTCACCAGGGACAGGGGGCTTCGGAGAGACCCAGTACTTC. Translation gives CASSPGTGGFGETQYF.

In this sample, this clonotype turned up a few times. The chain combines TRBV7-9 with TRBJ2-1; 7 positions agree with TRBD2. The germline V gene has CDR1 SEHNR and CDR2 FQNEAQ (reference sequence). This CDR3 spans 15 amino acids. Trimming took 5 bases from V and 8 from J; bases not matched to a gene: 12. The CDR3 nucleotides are TGTGCCAGCAGCCCCCCCGCGGGAGCGGTGTATGAGCAGTTCTTC. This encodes CASSPPAGAVYEQFF.

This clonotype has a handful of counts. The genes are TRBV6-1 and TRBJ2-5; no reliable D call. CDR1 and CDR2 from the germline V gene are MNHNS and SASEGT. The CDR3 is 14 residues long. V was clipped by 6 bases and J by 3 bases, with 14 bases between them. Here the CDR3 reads CASSRSFSEETQYF. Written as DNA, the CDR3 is TGTGCCAGCAGCCGATCATTCTCCGAAGAGACCCAGTACTTC.

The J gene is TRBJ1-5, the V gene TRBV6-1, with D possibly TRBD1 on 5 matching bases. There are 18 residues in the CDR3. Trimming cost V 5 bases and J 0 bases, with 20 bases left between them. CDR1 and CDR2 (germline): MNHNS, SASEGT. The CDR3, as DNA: TGTGCCAGCAGTCCGCGGTGGGGGACGTACTATAGCAATCAGCCCCAGCATTTT. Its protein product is CASSPRWGTYYSNQPQHF.

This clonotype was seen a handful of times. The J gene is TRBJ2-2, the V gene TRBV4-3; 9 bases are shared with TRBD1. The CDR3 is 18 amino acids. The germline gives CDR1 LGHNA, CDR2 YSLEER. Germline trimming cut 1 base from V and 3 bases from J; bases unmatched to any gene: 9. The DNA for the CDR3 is TGCGCCAGCAGCCAAGTCCCGGGACAGGGCGGGTACACCGGGGAGCTGTTTTTT. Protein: CASSQVPGQGGYTGELFF.

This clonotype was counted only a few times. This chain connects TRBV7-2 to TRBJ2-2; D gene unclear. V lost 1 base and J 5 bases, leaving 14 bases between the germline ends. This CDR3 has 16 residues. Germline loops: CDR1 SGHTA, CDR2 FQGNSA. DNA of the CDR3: TGTGCCAGCAGCTTAGACGCTGGGGTATTGACCGGGGAGCTGTTTTTT. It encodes CASSLDAGVLTGELFF.

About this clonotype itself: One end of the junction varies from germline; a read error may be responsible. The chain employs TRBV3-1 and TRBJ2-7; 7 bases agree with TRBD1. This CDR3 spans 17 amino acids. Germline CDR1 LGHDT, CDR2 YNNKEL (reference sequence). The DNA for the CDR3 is TGTGCCAGCAGCCAAGTTCTTACGACAGGGTTATTGCGCGAGCAGTGCTTC. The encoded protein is CASSQVLTTGLLREQCF.

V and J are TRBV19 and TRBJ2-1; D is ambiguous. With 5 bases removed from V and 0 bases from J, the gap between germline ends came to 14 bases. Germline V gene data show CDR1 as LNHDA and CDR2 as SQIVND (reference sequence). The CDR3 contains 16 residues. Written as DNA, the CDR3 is TGTGCCAGTAGTCATTACGGCACGAGCTCCTACAATGAGCAGTTCTTC. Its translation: CASSHYGTSSYNEQFF.

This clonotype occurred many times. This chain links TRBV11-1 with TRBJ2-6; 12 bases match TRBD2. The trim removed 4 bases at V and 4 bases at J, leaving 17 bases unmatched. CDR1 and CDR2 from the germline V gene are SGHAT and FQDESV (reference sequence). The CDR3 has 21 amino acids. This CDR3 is CASSSHRETSGSLSGANVLTF. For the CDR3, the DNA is TGTGCCAGCAGCTCGCACCGGGAGACTAGCGGGAGTCTATCCGGGGCCAACGTCCTGACTTTC.

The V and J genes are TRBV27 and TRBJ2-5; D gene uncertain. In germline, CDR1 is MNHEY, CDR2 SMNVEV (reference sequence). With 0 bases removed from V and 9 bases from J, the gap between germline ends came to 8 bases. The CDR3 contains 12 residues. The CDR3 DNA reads TGTGCCAGCAGTTTATCCACAATGCCCCAGTACTTC. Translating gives CASSLSTMPQYF.

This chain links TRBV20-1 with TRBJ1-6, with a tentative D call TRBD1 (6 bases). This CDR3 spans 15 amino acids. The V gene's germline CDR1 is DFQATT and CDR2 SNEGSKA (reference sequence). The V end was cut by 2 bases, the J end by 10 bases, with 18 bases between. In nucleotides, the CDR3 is TGCAGTGCTAGAAAACCGACACAGGGCGGATCACCCCTCCACTTT. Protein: CSARKPTQGGSPLHF.

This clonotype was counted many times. This CDR3 reads CASSYDGGTLPQYF. The CDR3 region has the DNA TGTGCCAGCAGTTATGATGGGGGAACCCTTCCCCAGTACTTC. This sequence joins TRBV7-3 and TRBJ2-5; D might be TRBD1 or TRBD2, each matching 5 bases. V was pared by 6 bases and J by 9 bases, with 20 bases between. From germline, CDR1 is SGHTA and CDR2 FQGTGA. The CDR3 sequence is 14 residues long.

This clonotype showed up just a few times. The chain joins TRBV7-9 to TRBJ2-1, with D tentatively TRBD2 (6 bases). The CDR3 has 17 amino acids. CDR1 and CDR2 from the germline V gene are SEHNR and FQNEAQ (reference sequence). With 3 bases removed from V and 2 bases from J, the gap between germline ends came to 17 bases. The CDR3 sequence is CASSFVIGSGTYNEQFF. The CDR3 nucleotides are TGTGCCAGCAGCTTCGTCATCGGGAGTGGTACCTACAATGAGCAGTTCTTC.

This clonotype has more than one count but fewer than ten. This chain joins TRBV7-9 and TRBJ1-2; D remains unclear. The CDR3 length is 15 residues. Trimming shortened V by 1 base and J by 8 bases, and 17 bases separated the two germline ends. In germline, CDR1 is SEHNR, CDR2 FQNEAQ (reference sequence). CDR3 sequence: CASSLGFGGGQGYTF. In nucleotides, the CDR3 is TGTGCCAGCAGCTTAGGGTTCGGCGGAGGCCAAGGCTACACCTTC.

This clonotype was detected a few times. Written as DNA, the CDR3 is TGTGCCAGCAGCCGTCTGGGTACTAGCGGGGGGGAGCAGTTCTTC. Its translation is CASSRLGTSGGEQFF. The J gene is TRBJ2-1, the V gene TRBV6-4; 12 nucleotides align to TRBD2. The CDR3 is made up of 15 amino acids. Germline V gene sequence: CDR1 MRHNA, CDR2 SNTAGT. The V segment lost 6 bases and the J segment 10 bases; nucleotides outside the gene matches: 10.

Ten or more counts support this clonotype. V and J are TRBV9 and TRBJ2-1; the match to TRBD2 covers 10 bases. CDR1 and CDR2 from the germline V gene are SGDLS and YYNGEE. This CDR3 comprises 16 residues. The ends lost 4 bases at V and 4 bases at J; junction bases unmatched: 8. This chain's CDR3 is CASSPTGTSVYNEQFF. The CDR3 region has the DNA TGTGCCAGCAGCCCTACCGGGACTAGCGTATACAATGAGCAGTTCTTC.

The CDR3 reads CASSWTPGQRRPRTQYF. The CDR3 coding sequence is TGCGCCAGCAGCTGGACGCCGGGACAGAGGAGACCCAGGACCCAGTACTTC. V usage is TRBV5-1 and J usage is TRBJ2-5, with 7 bases aligning to TRBD1. The CDR3 has 17 amino acids. In germline, CDR1 is SGHRS, CDR2 YFSETQ. V was clipped by 3 bases and J by 7 bases; unmatched bases: 18. Together with reference TRBV5-1 and TRBJ2-5, the CDR3 gives the full variable domain: KAGVTQTPRYLIKTRGQQVTLSCSPISGHRSVSWYQQTPGQGLQFLFEYFSETQRNKGNFPGRFSGRQFSNSRSEMNVSTLELGDSALYLCASSWTPGQRRPRTQYFGPGTRLLVL.

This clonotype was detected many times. The CDR3 DNA sequence: TGTGCCAGCAGCCCGAGGGGGCTAGCGGGAGGCCCCCAAGAGACCCAGTACTTC. It translates to CASSPRGLAGGPQETQYF. V gene TRBV28 combines with J gene TRBJ2-5; 11 nucleotides line up with TRBD2. The germline V gene has CDR1 MDHEN and CDR2 SYDVKM. This CDR3 has 18 residues. Trimming cost V 6 bases and J 1 base; bases outside gene matches: 13.